These 19 T cell receptor beta chains came from one sample sequenced in a study of blood T cells in healthy people across ages (dated by TCRdb to the mid-2010s). Preparation of the library involved 5' RACE. The reads were generated on an Illumina HiSeq 2500. A second PCR of about 6 to 12 cycles was run with a J-beta primer mix and a sample-barcoded 5' primer. The public reads were reanalyzed by TCRdb: fastp trimming at Q25, MiXCR alignment, in-frame beta chains only. CDR3 protein sequences are deduplicated, and each keeps its most common genes and DNA. The sample table contains under 1,100,000 distinct CDR3 sequences; only one count was recorded for about 23% of them. The ten largest account for about 0.69% of the sample. The sample was also reused in another study, on T cells of mothers and their children.

Sequencing was carried out using blood. These receptors originate from a girl aged 2 to 10 in good health.

The chain couples TRBV29-1 to TRBJ1-2; D may be TRBD1 (6 bases). The CDR3 is 13 residues long. Germline CDR1 SQVTM, CDR2 ANQGSEA. V was pared by 4 bases and J by 5 bases, with 14 bases between. CDR3: CSVVMGGLYGYTF. For the CDR3, the DNA is TGCAGCGTTGTGATGGGGGGCCTATATGGCTACACCTTC.

V and J are TRBV14 and TRBJ1-1, with D possibly being TRBD1 (5 bases). The CDR3 runs to 12 residues. Germline lookup yields CDR1 SGHDN and CDR2 FVKESK. Trimming cost V 4 bases and J 9 bases, with 12 bases left between them. The CDR3 loop reads CASSLGTLQAFF. In DNA form, the CDR3 reads TGTGCCAGCAGCCTTGGGACCTTACAAGCTTTCTTT.

V and J are TRBV20-1 and TRBJ2-1; the match to TRBD1 covers 7 bases. The CDR3 sequence is 17 residues long. The ends lost 5 bases at V and 3 bases at J; junction bases unmatched: 16. Germline V CDR1 and CDR2: DFQATT, SNEGSKA (reference sequence). CDR3 coding DNA: TGCAGTGCTTACACAGGGGATATAACAACCAACTACAATGAGCAGTTCTTC. Residues: CSAYTGDITTNYNEQFF.

The rearrangement uses TRBV28 and TRBJ2-5; D gene unclear. This CDR3 has 15 amino acids. Germline V CDR1 and CDR2: MDHEN, SYDVKM. Trimming took off 2 bases at V and 2 bases at J, with 12 bases between the two ends. The CDR3 here is CASSLTPTEQETQYF. In DNA, the CDR3 is TGTGCCAGCAGTTTAACACCCACAGAACAAGAGACCCAGTACTTC.

The chain joins TRBV7-3 to TRBJ2-5; 7 positions match TRBD2. The length of the CDR3 is 16 residues. Germline V gene lookup returns CDR1 SGHTA and CDR2 FQGTGA. Losses at the gene ends were 0 bases for V and 5 bases for J; bases not matched to a gene: 9. Here the CDR3 reads CASSLTPGNGGETQYF. CDR3 in DNA: TGTGCCAGCAGCTTAACCCCAGGAAACGGGGGGGAGACCCAGTACTTC.

This clonotype was seen a handful of times. The V call is TRBV12-3 or TRBV12-4, the J call TRBJ1-1; D is uncertain. Trimming took 2 bases from V and 6 from J, leaving 13 bases between them. This CDR3 contains 14 residues. CDR3 coding DNA: TGTGCCAGCAGTTTACAGAGTATCTACGCTGAAGCTTTCTTT. As protein: CASSLQSIYAEAFF.

Of note for this clonotype: Sequence at one end of the junction differs from germline and may be a read error. The chain combines TRBV29-1 with TRBJ2-4; perhaps D is TRBD1 or TRBD2 (6 bases each). This CDR3 spans 9 amino acids. Per germline, CDR1 SQVTM and CDR2 ANQGSEA. The CDR3 spells CSVVGGRRF. The CDR3 DNA reads TGCAGCGTTGTAGGGGGGCGACGATTC.

The rearrangement links TRBV11-2 to TRBJ2-5, with TRBD1 matching 9 bases. Germline loops: CDR1 SGHAT, CDR2 FQNNGV. This CDR3 contains 17 residues. The V gene end was trimmed by 5 bases and the J gene end by 2 bases; junction bases not matched to a gene: 12. DNA for the CDR3: TGTGCCAGCAGCCCCCGGCCGGGACAGGGTGATCAAGAGACCCAGTACTTC. It codes for CASSPRPGQGDQETQYF.

This chain uses TRBV2 with TRBJ1-1; 9 positions agree with TRBD1. This CDR3 is 12 amino acids long. With 6 bases clipped from V and 5 bases from J, the junction kept 1 base outside the gene matches. Germline V gives CDR1 SNHLY, CDR2 FYNNEI. The CDR3 spells CASRQGATEAFF. For the CDR3, the DNA is TGTGCCAGCAGACAGGGGGCAACTGAAGCTTTCTTT.

In this sample, this clonotype turned up a few times. CDR3 nucleotides: TGTGCCAGCAAGGAAATATCCGGGACCGTTATTCTTTCTAGCACAGATACGCAGTATTTT. Translation: CASKEISGTVILSSTDTQYF. The V call is TRBV28, the J call TRBJ2-3; possibly TRBD1 or TRBD2 for D (5 bases each). This CDR3 is 20 amino acids long. The ends were cut back, 7 bases at V and 0 bases at J, with 29 bases in the middle. CDR1 is MDHEN and CDR2 is SYDVKM in the germline V gene.

This clonotype was observed a few times. The V gene is TRBV6-1, the J gene TRBJ2-6, with 11 bases matching TRBD1. This CDR3 is built from 17 residues. J was trimmed by 3 bases and V by 7 bases; bases with no gene match: 8. Germline CDR1 reads MNHNS; CDR2 reads SASEGT. CDR3 in DNA: TGTGCCAGCACGAGAGGGACAGGGGGAAGTGGGGCCAACGTCCTGACTTTC. This codes for CASTRGTGGSGANVLTF.

The chain links TRBV4-1 to TRBJ1-1; 7 positions agree with TRBD1. V trimming: 1 base; J trimming: 5 bases; junction bases outside the gene matches: 10. The V gene's germline CDR1 is MGHRA and CDR2 YSYEKL. The CDR3 runs 16 residues. In nucleotides, the CDR3 is TGCGCCAGCAGCCAAGCCCCTCCAGGGGGGCTAACTGAAGCTTTCTTT. Translating it yields CASSQAPPGGLTEAFF.

This clonotype was seen a handful of times. One end of the junction does not line up with germline, which may come from a read error. The chain has TRBV5-6 and TRBJ2-5; no firm D call. The DNA matches TRBJ2-1 better at its end, which makes the J call doubtful. The CDR3 has 18 residues. CDR1 is SGHDT, CDR2 YYEEEE, per germline. CDR3 coding DNA: TGTGCCAGCAGCTTGGTACGATGGGCAGTTCGAATGTACAATGAACAGTTCTTC. As protein: CASSLVRWAVRMYNEQFF.

The chain has TRBV4-1 and TRBJ2-5; 7 positions match TRBD2. J gave up 4 bases and V 4 bases, and 12 bases lay outside the gene matches. The CDR3 totals 16 residues. Germline V gene lookup returns CDR1 MGHRA and CDR2 YSYEKL. The DNA of the CDR3 is TGCGCCAGCAGCCCAGAGTGGGGGAGGGCCTCAGAGACCCAGTACTTC. Protein: CASSPEWGRASETQYF.

This sequence joins TRBV5-1 and TRBJ2-2; D ambiguous. Germline lookup yields CDR1 SGHRS and CDR2 YFSETQ. Trimming removed 0 bases at V and 7 bases at J, with 4 bases between. The CDR3 is 12 amino acids. In DNA form, the CDR3 reads TGCGCCAGCAGCTTGGATGTCGGGGAGCTGTTTTTT. Translating gives CASSLDVGELFF. Filled out from reference TRBV5-1 and TRBJ2-2, the complete variable domain reads KAGVTQTPRYLIKTRGQQVTLSCSPISGHRSVSWYQQTPGQGLQFLFEYFSETQRNKGNFPGRFSGRQFSNSRSEMNVSTLELGDSALYLCASSLDVGELFFGEGSRLTVL.

Only a few counts were recorded for this clonotype. J is TRBJ2-6 and V is TRBV6-1; D may match TRBD1 or TRBD2 (5 bases each). In germline, CDR1 is MNHNS, CDR2 SASEGT. The CDR3 totals 16 residues. V lost 7 bases to trimming and J lost 1 base, with 14 bases between them. The CDR3 nucleotides are TGTGCCAGCACGGGGCGGGTTGGGTCTGGGGCCAACGTCCTGACTTTC. Translating gives CASTGRVGSGANVLTF.

The genes are TRBV6-4 and TRBJ2-2; D remains unclear. The CDR3 spans 14 residues. Germline assignment: CDR1 MRHNA and CDR2 SNTAGT. Trimming took 4 bases from V and 1 from J, leaving 7 bases between them. CDR3 in amino acids: CASSASRNTGELFF. CDR3 DNA sequence: TGTGCCAGCAGTGCGAGTCGGAACACCGGGGAGCTGTTTTTT.

The chain has TRBV7-8 and TRBJ2-7; no clear D gene. Trimming took 2 bases from V and 6 from J, leaving 17 bases between them. In germline, CDR1 is SGHVS, CDR2 FQNEAQ. This CDR3 is built from 15 residues. CDR3 sequence (DNA): TGTGCCAGCAGCTTATTCGGACCCTCTTCAGGCGAGCAGTACTTC. Translated: CASSLFGPSSGEQYF.

There are a few counts of this clonotype. The gene calls are TRBV5-1 and TRBJ2-5; TRBD2 aligns across 13 bases. V was pared by 4 bases and J by 5 bases, with 5 bases of the junction left unmatched. Germline V CDR1 and CDR2: SGHRS, YFSETQ. This CDR3 has 15 amino acids. The CDR3 DNA sequence: TGCGCCAGCAGCCCACTGACTAGCGGGGGGGAGACCCAGTACTTC. It specifies CASSPLTSGGETQYF.